This is a list of T cell receptor beta chains from one sample in a study of response to subunit inactivated influenza vaccine. TCRdb called the RT-PCR reads again in MiXCR, with one record for every CDR3 protein. The sample carries about 530,000 distinct CDR3 sequences, roughly 13% recorded once. The sequencing here drew on PBMCs from blood, taken about 6 weeks after vaccination. The origin of the receptors is a man in his forties or fifties who received an inactivated influenza vaccine. CDR3s include the opening cysteine and the closing phenylalanine or tryptophan. A D gene is named only where the DNA matches it firmly. Part of the rows lack a size; the others show once, few, many or a class for expanded clones.

DNA: TGTGCCAGCATTGGCACAGGGGGTGACACCGGGGAGCTGTTTTTT
CDR3: CASIGTGGDTGELFF
J: TRBJ2-2
V: TRBV12-3/TRBV12-4
size: few
D: TRBD1

DNA: TGCGCCAGCAGCCAAGGACAGGGGGGCGAAGCTTTCTTT
CDR3: CASSQGQGGEAFF
J: TRBJ1-1
V: TRBV5-1
size: many
D: TRBD1

DNA: TGTGCCAGTAGTATTCCTGGACGCCCAGAGCAGTACTTC
CDR3: CASSIPGRPEQYF
J: TRBJ2-7
V: TRBV19
size: .
D: .

DNA: TGCAGTGCTAGCCGACAGTATGATGGCTACACCTTC
CDR3: CSASRQYDGYTF
J: TRBJ1-2
V: TRBV20-1
size: many
D: .

DNA: TGCGCCAGCAGCGGGCGTAGCGGCACAGATACGCAGTATTTT
CDR3: CASSGRSGTDTQYF
J: TRBJ2-3
V: TRBV5-1
size: few
D: .

DNA: TGCAGCGTTGAAGAGATGGCGGGAGGCCACTACAATGAGCAGTTCTTC
CDR3: CSVEEMAGGHYNEQFF
J: TRBJ2-1
V: TRBV29-1
size: few
D: TRBD2

DNA: TGCGCCAGCAGCGCTCAGCCCCAAGAGACCCAGTACTTC
CDR3: CASSAQPQETQYF
J: TRBJ2-5
V: TRBV5-1
size: few
D: .

DNA: TGCAGTGCTAAATCTCATCTGGCCATTGGCGCTGAGCAGTTCTTC
CDR3: CSAKSHLAIGAEQFF
J: TRBJ2-1
V: TRBV20-1
size: few
D: .

DNA: TGTGCCAGCAGTACAAAATCTGGGGCCAACGTCCTGACTTTC
CDR3: CASSTKSGANVLTF
J: TRBJ2-6
V: TRBV27
size: .
D: .

DNA: TGTGCCAGCAGCGTAGGATTGGGGACAGGGGCGCCGAACACTGAAGCTTTCTTT
CDR3: CASSVGLGTGAPNTEAFF
J: TRBJ1-1
V: TRBV9
size: .
D: TRBD1

DNA: TGTGCCAGCAGCCAAGATCCGGGCAGGCAAGAGACCCAGTACTTC
CDR3: CASSQDPGRQETQYF
J: TRBJ2-5
V: TRBV3-1
size: .
D: .

DNA: TGTGCCAGCGTCCAGGGCCGGACCGTATCCTACAATGAGCAGTTCTTC
CDR3: CASVQGRTVSYNEQFF
J: TRBJ2-1
V: TRBV12-3/TRBV12-4
size: .
D: .

DNA: TGCAGTGCTACTGGACTAGCGGGAGAGCAAGATACGCAGTATTTT
CDR3: CSATGLAGEQDTQYF
J: TRBJ2-3
V: TRBV20-1
size: few
D: TRBD2

DNA: TGTGCCAGCAGTTTCCGTTTGACAGAGCTTACCTACGAGCAGTACTTC
CDR3: CASSFRLTELTYEQYF
J: TRBJ2-7
V: TRBV28
size: .
D: .

DNA: TGCGCCAGCAGCCAGGCGGGGACAGTCTATAATTCACCCCTCCACTTT
CDR3: CASSQAGTVYNSPLHF
J: TRBJ1-6
V: TRBV4-1
size: few
D: TRBD1

DNA: TGCGCCAGCAGTGAGACCGGGACAGGGGGGGGTAATCAGCCCCAGCATTTT
CDR3: CASSETGTGGGNQPQHF
J: TRBJ1-5
V: TRBV10-2
size: few
D: TRBD1

DNA: TGTGCCAGCAGTGAAGTGGACAGCGACAATGAGCAGTTCTTC
CDR3: CASSEVDSDNEQFF
J: TRBJ2-1
V: TRBV6-1
size: .
D: .

DNA: TGTGCCAGCTCATCAACCGGGACCAGCTTCGCCACCGGGGAGCTGTTTTTT
CDR3: CASSSTGTSFATGELFF
J: TRBJ2-2
V: TRBV18
size: .
D: .

DNA: TGTGCCAGCAGTTACTCGAGTAGGGGACGATCTGGAAACACCATATATTTT
CDR3: CASSYSSRGRSGNTIYF
J: TRBJ1-3
V: TRBV6-5
size: .
D: .

DNA: TGTGCCAGCAGCCCCTCAACTTGGGGGAGGGCCTATGGAGATACGCAGTATTTT
CDR3: CASSPSTWGRAYGDTQYF
J: TRBJ2-3
V: TRBV11-2
size: many
D: TRBD2

DNA: TGTGCCAGCAGCTTGGAGCTCTTCAGCCGAACCTACAATGAGCAGTTCTTC
CDR3: CASSLELFSRTYNEQFF
J: TRBJ2-1
V: TRBV5-4
size: few
D: .

DNA: TGTGCCAGCAGTTTAAAGGTCGGGGCAGGGGGATTCGATGAGCAGTTCTTC
CDR3: CASSLKVGAGGFDEQFF
J: TRBJ2-1
V: TRBV12-3/TRBV12-4
size: .
D: TRBD1

DNA: TGCAGTGCTAGAGATGTACGGACTAGCGGGAAGGCTATCTATGAGCAGTTCTTC
CDR3: CSARDVRTSGKAIYEQFF
J: TRBJ2-1
V: TRBV20-1
size: few
D: TRBD2